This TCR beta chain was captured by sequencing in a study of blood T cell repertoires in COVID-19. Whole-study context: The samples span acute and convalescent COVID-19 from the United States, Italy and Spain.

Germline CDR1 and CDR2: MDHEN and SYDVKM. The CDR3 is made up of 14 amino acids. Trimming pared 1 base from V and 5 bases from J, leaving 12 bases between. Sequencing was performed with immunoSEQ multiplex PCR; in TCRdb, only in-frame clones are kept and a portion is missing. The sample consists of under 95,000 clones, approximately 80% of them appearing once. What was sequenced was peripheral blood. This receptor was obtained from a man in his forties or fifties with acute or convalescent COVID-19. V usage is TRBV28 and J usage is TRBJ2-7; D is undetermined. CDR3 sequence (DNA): TGTGCCAGCAGTTTATCTGGTTACGAGGACGAGCAGTACTTC. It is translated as CASSLSGYEDEQYF.